This T cell receptor beta chain was captured by sequencing in a study of graft-versus-host responses after intestinal transplantation. Overall study results and limits: Individuals carrying graft-donor T cell macrochimerism showed high graft-versus-host to host-versus-graft clonal ratios in allografts.

Clones were sequenced by immunoSEQ multiplex PCR, and TCRdb holds only the in-frame ones, with some missing. The table has some 41,000 clones, approximately 96% seen once. This clone occurred once. Its antigen is currently unknown. The CDR3 is 14 amino acids. Germline V gene sequence: CDR1 LNHDA, CDR2 SQIVND (reference sequence). Trimming took 2 bases from V and 6 from J, leaving 11 bases between them. The chain employs TRBV19 and TRBJ2-1; a weak D match, TRBD2 (5 bases). The sequence derives from a human donor who was the organ donor for an intestinal transplant. The specimen comprised unstimulated CD8+ T cells sorted from spleen or lymph node cells, sampled before transplant. The CDR3 nucleotides read TGTGCCAGTAGTATAACGGGATGGGGCAATGAGCAGTTCTTC. It specifies CASSITGWGNEQFF.